Listed below are T cell receptor beta chains from one sample, sequenced in a study of vaccination and CD4 T cells after COVID-19. Antigens for these TCRs are unknown. TCRdb reprocessed the PCR reads via MiXCR and lists one record per CDR3 protein. The sample includes 15,000 or so distinct CDR3 sequences, approximately 79% of them seen just once. Material: CD4+ T cells from blood, cultured in vitro. The receptors stem from a human donor who had recovered from COVID-19. Each CDR3 is given with its conserved first and last residue. Each record gives: CDR3 DNA, CDR3 protein, V gene, D gene, J gene, clone size. D genes are given only for firm matches. Expanded clones get a size class; other rows say once, few or many, or leave the size out.

TGTGCCAGCAGGGTACCGACTTTCACCGGGGAGCTGTTTTTT	CASRVPTFTGELFF	TRBV27	NA	TRBJ2-2	once
TGCGCCAGCAGTGAGCGGGACAGGGGATACAATGAGCAGTTCTTC	CASSERDRGYNEQFF	TRBV10-1	TRBD1	TRBJ2-1	NA
TGTGCCAGTAACCGGGTCAACGGAGAGACCCAGTACTTC	CASNRVNGETQYF	TRBV19	NA	TRBJ2-5	NA
TGCAGTGCTATAGAATACAGGAAGAACACCGGGGAGCTGTTTTTT	CSAIEYRKNTGELFF	TRBV20-1	NA	TRBJ2-2	NA
TGTGCCAGCAGCTTATTGGATGGGCAGGACCGCTATGGCTACACCTTC	CASSLLDGQDRYGYTF	TRBV7-8	NA	TRBJ1-2	NA
TGTGCCAGCAGGACGACTTTTAATCAGCCCCAGCATTTT	CASRTTFNQPQHF	TRBV6-1	NA	TRBJ1-5	NA
TGTGCCAGCAGTTTATATGGACTAGCGGGAGGGAGGGAAGAGACCCAGTACTTC	CASSLYGLAGGREETQYF	TRBV27	TRBD2	TRBJ2-5	few
TGTGCCAGCAGCTTAGCTCAGGGACAGCCCCAGCATTTT	CASSLAQGQPQHF	TRBV7-2	NA	TRBJ1-5	NA
TGTGCCAGTTCTCCCAGGTCGGGCAGTTCTAACTATGGCTACACCTTC	CASSPRSGSSNYGYTF	TRBV19	NA	TRBJ1-2	NA
TGCAGTGCTAGTCAGGGGGCTCGGGAGCAGTACTTC	CSASQGAREQYF	TRBV20-1	TRBD1	TRBJ2-7	NA
TGTGCCAGCAGTTACTCGGGAGGGGTCGAGACCCAGTACTTC	CASSYSGGVETQYF	TRBV6-5	TRBD2	TRBJ2-5	NA
TGCGCCAGCAGTCTGCAAAAGAGCGGGTTAATCGGCGAGCAGTACTTC	CASSLQKSGLIGEQYF	TRBV5-1	NA	TRBJ2-7	NA
TGTGCCAGCAGCATGCTGAAGGGACTCCCCTACGAGCAGTACTTC	CASSMLKGLPYEQYF	TRBV7-2	NA	TRBJ2-7	NA
TGTGCCAGCAGAGACAGGGCCCAACTAAACTATGGCTACACCTTC	CASRDRAQLNYGYTF	TRBV21-1	NA	TRBJ1-2	NA
TGCAGTGCTAGGTCGTCGGCAGGGAGTCGGGAAAAACTGTTTTTT	CSARSSAGSREKLFF	TRBV20-1	NA	TRBJ1-4	NA
TGTGCCAGCAGGAAATACGGGACATCGAGGGACGAGCAGTACTTC	CASRKYGTSRDEQYF	TRBV7-9	NA	TRBJ2-7	NA
TGTGCCAGCAGCTTAGCGCGGGGGACTCGACTCGGGTACTTC	CASSLARGTRLGYF	TRBV7-8	TRBD2	TRBJ2-7	NA
TGTGCCAGCCACTCTTGGGACAGGGCCGATGAGCAGTTCTTC	CASHSWDRADEQFF	TRBV6-2/TRBV6-3	TRBD1	TRBJ2-1	NA
TGTGCCAGCAGCCAAGAGGGGTCGAGGGGGCTAAGCCCTCTCACCTTC	CASSQEGSRGLSPLTF	TRBV4-2	TRBD1	TRBJ1-2	few
TGTGCCAGCAGCTTAGAGGCCTATGGCTACACCTTC	CASSLEAYGYTF	TRBV7-2	NA	TRBJ1-2	NA
TGTGCCAGCAGCCAGGGGTTGGGCACCGGGGAGCTGTTTTTT	CASSQGLGTGELFF	TRBV7-3	NA	TRBJ2-2	NA
TGCAGTGCTAGGTCCGCAGGGTACGATGGCTACACCTTC	CSARSAGYDGYTF	TRBV20-1	NA	TRBJ1-2	NA
TGTGCCAGCACCTTTTTACTTCAGGACACCATATATTTT	CASTFLLQDTIYF	TRBV7-9	NA	TRBJ1-3	NA
TGTGCCAGCAGCCGCTCCGGGACAGGGGTCGGTGGAAACACCATATATTTT	CASSRSGTGVGGNTIYF	TRBV6-1	TRBD1	TRBJ1-3	NA
TGTGCCAGCAGCTTAGTGGCCAGGGCGGGCGGGTCACCCCTCCACTTT	CASSLVARAGGSPLHF	TRBV11-2	NA	TRBJ1-6	NA
TGTGCCAGCAGCTCCAACGTGGTTGTCACCTTC	CASSSNVVVTF	TRBV2	NA	TRBJ1-2	NA
TGTGCCAGCAGGATCGCTAGGGGTCAGCCCCAGCATTTT	CASRIARGQPQHF	TRBV6-1	NA	TRBJ1-5	NA
TGTGCCGCGCGACGCCCGGACTTCACTGAAGCTTTCTTT	CAARRPDFTEAFF	TRBV6-1	NA	TRBJ1-1	few
TGTGCCAGCAACAAAGAATCCTATGACACCGAAGCGTATGGCTACACCTTC	CASNKESYDTEAYGYTF	TRBV12-3/TRBV12-4	NA	TRBJ1-2	once
TGTGCCTGGAGCCGCGGGAGCTCCTACAATGAGCAGTTCTTC	CAWSRGSSYNEQFF	TRBV30	TRBD2	TRBJ2-1	NA
TGTGCCAGCAGTGAAGAGATCTGGAGACGGGACGGCTACACCTTC	CASSEEIWRRDGYTF	TRBV6-1	NA	TRBJ1-2	NA
TGCAGTGCTCGGGGTCCCCGGGACAACACTGAAGCTTTCTTT	CSARGPRDNTEAFF	TRBV20-1	NA	TRBJ1-1	NA
TGTGCCAGCAGCTTAAGTCGAGACAAACCCTACGAGCAGTACTTC	CASSLSRDKPYEQYF	TRBV7-8	NA	TRBJ2-7	few
TGTGCCAGCAGCTTAGCGGGAAAGAGGGCAGCGGATGGCTACACCTTC	CASSLAGKRAADGYTF	TRBV7-2	NA	TRBJ1-2	few
TGCAGTGCTACCCCCAGCCTTCACTACAATGAGCAGTTCTTC	CSATPSLHYNEQFF	TRBV20-1	NA	TRBJ2-1	NA
TGTGCCAGTAGACAGCCCCGGGAGCCCCAGCATTTT	CASRQPREPQHF	TRBV19	NA	TRBJ1-5	NA
TGTGCCAGCAGGCGTGGACTGAGGGTTACGCAGGTACATGAGCAGTTCTTC	CASRRGLRVTQVHEQFF	TRBV28	NA	TRBJ2-1	NA
TGTGCCAGCAGCCCGGGGGACAGGGTGTGGTACGAGCAGTACTTC	CASSPGDRVWYEQYF	TRBV7-9	TRBD1	TRBJ2-7	NA
TGTGCCAGCAGTTTACAGACAGGGGGCGGCGGGGAGCTGTTTTTT	CASSLQTGGGGELFF	TRBV28	TRBD1	TRBJ2-2	NA
TGTGCCAGCAGTTACACGCTCGGCCACTCGGGAGGCTACACCTTC	CASSYTLGHSGGYTF	TRBV6-5	NA	TRBJ1-2	NA
TGCAGTGCTAGAGATCGGTTACCGGGACCTGCTTATGGCTACACCTTC	CSARDRLPGPAYGYTF	TRBV20-1	NA	TRBJ1-2	few
TGTGCCATCAGCAATAACTGGGGCACAGATACGCAGTATTTT	CAISNNWGTDTQYF	TRBV10-3	NA	TRBJ2-3	NA
TGTGCCAGCAGTTTACGGGGTCTACTAGCGGAGCAGTACTTC	CASSLRGLLAEQYF	TRBV27	TRBD2	TRBJ2-7	NA
TGTGCCAGCAGTTTATACGAGACGGCTATCAAAAACATTCAGTACTTC	CASSLYETAIKNIQYF	TRBV28	NA	TRBJ2-4	NA
TGTGCCAGCAGCTCCAGGGTCACTGAAGCTTTCTTT	CASSSRVTEAFF	TRBV7-9	NA	TRBJ1-1	few
TGTGCCAGCAGTGATCGAGGGGCGAGAGCCTACGAGCAGTACTTC	CASSDRGARAYEQYF	TRBV2	NA	TRBJ2-7	once
TGCAGTGCTAGAGAGGGGACAGTACTAGCCAAAAACATTCAGTACTTC	CSAREGTVLAKNIQYF	TRBV20-1	TRBD1	TRBJ2-4	NA
TGTGCCAGCAGCTTAGAAGGGGGGAGCAATCAGCCCCAGCATTTT	CASSLEGGSNQPQHF	TRBV7-2	NA	TRBJ1-5	NA